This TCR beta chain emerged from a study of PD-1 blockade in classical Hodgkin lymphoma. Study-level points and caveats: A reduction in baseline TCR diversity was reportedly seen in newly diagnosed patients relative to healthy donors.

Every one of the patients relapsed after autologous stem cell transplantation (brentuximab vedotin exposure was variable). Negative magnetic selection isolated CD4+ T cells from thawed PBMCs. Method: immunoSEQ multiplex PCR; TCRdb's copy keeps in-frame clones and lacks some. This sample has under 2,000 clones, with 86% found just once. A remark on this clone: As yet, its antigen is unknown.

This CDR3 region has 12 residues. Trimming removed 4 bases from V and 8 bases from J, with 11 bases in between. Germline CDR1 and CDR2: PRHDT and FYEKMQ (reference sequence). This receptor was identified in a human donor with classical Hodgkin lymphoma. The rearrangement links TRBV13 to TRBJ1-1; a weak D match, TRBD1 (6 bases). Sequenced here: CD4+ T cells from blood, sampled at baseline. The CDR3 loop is CASSWGAGEAFF. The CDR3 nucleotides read TGTGCCAGCAGCTGGGGGGCGGGAGAAGCTTTCTTT.